This T cell receptor (beta chain) was sequenced in a study of T cell changes during pregnancy in multiple sclerosis. Germline V CDR1 and CDR2: LNHDA, SQIVND (reference sequence). The CDR3 runs to 14 residues. V was shortened by 3 bases and J by 2 bases, with 9 bases between the two germline ends. TCRdb's copy holds only in-frame clones and misses some; the assay was immunoSEQ multiplex PCR. This sample has about 68,000 clones; about nine tenths occur once, and the top ten carry 1.5%. This receptor was taken from a female donor with multiple sclerosis, enrolled in a pregnancy study. Source: peripheral blood, taken in the third trimester of pregnancy. The J gene is TRBJ2-3, the V gene TRBV19; D not resolved. The CDR3 region has the DNA TGTGCCAGTAGTATTTATGCCTACACAGATACGCAGTATTTT. It translates to CASSIYAYTDTQYF.